The 20 T cell receptor beta chains in this list originate from one sample, sequenced in a study of T cell changes during pregnancy in multiple sclerosis. Assay: immunoSEQ multiplex PCR; the TCRdb copy retains only in-frame clones and omits some. This sample carries 60,000 or so clones, 90% to 95% of them seen once, and the ten largest clones take 0.35% to 0.45%. This sample comprised CD4+ T cells from peripheral blood mononuclear cells, obtained before pregnancy. The receptors shown here come from a female donor with multiple sclerosis, enrolled in a pregnancy study.

The rearrangement links TRBV6-5 to TRBJ2-7; the match to TRBD2 covers 11 bases. The germline gives CDR1 MNHEY, CDR2 SVGAGI. With 2 bases clipped from V and 4 bases from J, the junction kept 1 base outside the gene matches. This CDR3 contains 14 residues. CDR3 residues: CASSYGTSGYEQYF. CDR3 coding DNA: TGTGCCAGCAGTTACGGGACTAGCGGTTACGAGCAGTACTTC.

V usage is TRBV7-2 and J usage is TRBJ2-5, with 10 bases matching TRBD1. The V gene's germline CDR1 is SGHTA and CDR2 FQGNSA. After removal of 5 bases from V and 7 bases from J, the junction contained 1 base not matched to a gene. CDR3 size: 12 residues. CDR3 sequence (DNA): TGTGCCAGCAGCCGGACAGGGGGGACCCAGTACTTC. Amino acid sequence: CASSRTGGTQYF.

The genes are TRBV5-1 and TRBJ2-3, with D maybe TRBD2 (6 bases). The CDR3 totals 15 residues. Germline V lookup: CDR1 SGHRS, CDR2 YFSETQ. V lost 0 bases and J 2 bases, leaving 10 bases between the germline ends. CDR3 DNA sequence: TGCGCCAGCAGCTTGGAGGGGAGGTCCACAGATACGCAGTATTTT. Amino acid sequence: CASSLEGRSTDTQYF.

The V and J genes are TRBV7-9 and TRBJ2-5, with unresolved D. Trimming took off 0 bases at V and 0 bases at J, with 5 bases between the two ends. The germline gives CDR1 SEHNR, CDR2 FQNEAQ (reference sequence). The CDR3 contains 14 residues. The CDR3: CASSLASYQETQYF. Here the CDR3 DNA reads TGTGCCAGCAGCTTAGCCAGTTACCAAGAGACCCAGTACTTC.

The chain employs TRBV6-5 and TRBJ2-1; 9 nucleotides line up with TRBD2. The trim removed 5 bases at V and 7 bases at J, leaving 6 bases unmatched. Germline values: CDR1 MNHEY, CDR2 SVGAGI. The CDR3 covers 14 residues. The DNA of the CDR3 is TGTGCCAGCAGTCCCAGCGGGAGGCGGAATGAGCAGTTCTTC. Its translation is CASSPSGRRNEQFF.

V and J are TRBV19 and TRBJ2-5; no reliable D call. The germline V and J ends were trimmed by 1 base and 5 bases, with 11 bases remaining between them. This CDR3 is built from 14 residues. Germline V lookup: CDR1 LNHDA, CDR2 SQIVND (reference sequence). This CDR3 is CASSIVGPSETQYF. For the CDR3, the DNA is TGTGCCAGTAGTATAGTGGGCCCGTCGGAGACCCAGTACTTC.

V is TRBV5-1 and J is TRBJ2-1; 12 bases fit TRBD2. Germline V gives CDR1 SGHRS, CDR2 YFSETQ. With V trimmed by 4 bases and J by 8 bases, 7 bases remained unmatched. This CDR3 is 15 amino acids long. The CDR3 DNA is TGCGCCAGCAGCCCTAGCGGGAGGGCCGGGGATGAGCAGTTCTTC. It is translated as CASSPSGRAGDEQFF.

V and J are TRBV28 and TRBJ1-1, with no clear D. This CDR3 is built from 11 residues. V lost 3 bases, J lost 7 bases, and 6 bases lay in between. CDR1 MDHEN and CDR2 SYDVKM come from the germline V gene. The CDR3 coding sequence is TGTGCCAGCAGTTTCTACGGTGAAGCTTTCTTT. Its translation is CASSFYGEAFF.

This chain joins TRBV7-9 and TRBJ2-5; 8 bases align to TRBD1. CDR3 size: 14 residues. The V gene end was trimmed by 6 bases and the J gene end by 7 bases; junction bases not matched to a gene: 10. Germline V gene data show CDR1 as SEHNR and CDR2 as FQNEAQ (reference sequence). The CDR3 here is CASRRGQDIATQYF. The DNA for the CDR3 is TGTGCCAGCAGGCGGGGACAGGACATCGCGACCCAGTACTTC.

J is TRBJ2-1 and V is TRBV9, with TRBD1 matching over 11 bases. Germline CDR1 SGDLS, CDR2 YYNGEE. This CDR3 has 15 amino acids. The V gene end was trimmed by 4 bases and the J gene end by 6 bases; junction bases not matched to a gene: 6. The CDR3 reads CASSPEGTGGNEQFF. The CDR3 DNA follows: TGTGCCAGCAGCCCAGAAGGGACAGGGGGCAATGAGCAGTTCTTC. Combining the CDR3 with reference TRBV9 and TRBJ2-1 gives the whole variable domain DSGVTQTPKHLITATGQRVTLRCSPRSGDLSVYWYQQSLDQGLQFLIQYYNGEERAKGNILERFSAQQFPDLHSELNLSSLELGDSALYFCASSPEGTGGNEQFFGPGTRLTVL.

V is TRBV7-2 and J is TRBJ2-2; 9 nucleotides line up with TRBD2. The CDR3 is 17 amino acids. Germline CDR1 and CDR2: SGHTA and FQGNSA. Unmatched junction bases numbered 12, after V lost 4 bases and J lost 6 bases. CDR3 DNA sequence: TGTGCCAGCAGCTCGATACGGACTAGCGACGGCGCCGGGGAGCTGTTTTTT. Protein product: CASSSIRTSDGAGELFF.

The rearrangement uses TRBV6-5 and TRBJ2-1, with D perhaps matching TRBD1 (6 bases). Per germline, CDR1 MNHEY and CDR2 SVGAGI. Deletions cut 2 bases from V and 3 bases from J, with 14 bases between. CDR3 length equals 16 residues. The CDR3 nucleotides read TGTGCCAGCAGTTACGGGTCAGGGGCCTACTACAATGAGCAGTTCTTC. Residues: CASSYGSGAYYNEQFF.

The gene calls are TRBV19 and TRBJ1-4, with no clear D. The V end was cut by 7 bases, the J end by 3 bases, with 12 bases between. The CDR3 contains 14 residues. Germline V gene lookup returns CDR1 LNHDA and CDR2 SQIVND (reference sequence). Here the CDR3 reads CASTTTAPNEKLFF. CDR3 DNA sequence: TGTGCCAGTACTACGACTGCTCCTAATGAAAAACTGTTTTTT.

The chain is built from TRBV15 and TRBJ2-1; 16 nucleotides align to TRBD2. Germline loops: CDR1 LNHNV, CDR2 YYDKDF (reference sequence). The V gene end was trimmed by 3 bases and the J gene end by 6 bases; junction bases not matched to a gene: 5. The CDR3 is made up of 17 amino acids. CDR3 sequence: CATSRGLAGGLGNEQFF. Here the CDR3 DNA reads TGTGCCACCAGCAGGGGACTAGCGGGAGGGCTTGGCAATGAGCAGTTCTTC.

The chain combines TRBV7-2 with TRBJ2-5; weak D call: TRBD2 (5 bases). Between the trimmed V and J ends, which lost 5 bases and 5 bases, there was a span of 18 bases. This CDR3 is built from 15 residues. Looked up from germline, CDR1 is SGHTA and CDR2 is FQGNSA. The CDR3 coding sequence is TGTGCCAGCAGCCTCTACCGGGGAGCCTCGGAGACCCAGTACTTC. Protein sequence: CASSLYRGASETQYF. The full variable domain, rest sourced from reference TRBV7-2 and TRBJ2-5, is GAGVSQSPSNKVTEKGKDVELRCDPISGHTALYWYRQSLGQGLEFLIYFQGNSAPDKSGLPSDRFSAERTGGSVSTLTIQRTQQEDSAVYLCASSLYRGASETQYFGPGTRLLVL.

V usage is TRBV9 and J usage is TRBJ1-1; 8 bases fit TRBD1. Germline V gene sequence: CDR1 SGDLS, CDR2 YYNGEE. This CDR3 spans 14 amino acids. The junction had 5 bases not matched to a gene; V was cut back by 2 bases and J by 5 bases. As DNA, the CDR3 is TGTGCCAGCAGCGTGGACAGGGCGGGAACTGAAGCTTTCTTT. Translating it yields CASSVDRAGTEAFF.

CDR3 residues: CASSLRASGLSYNEQFF. The CDR3 DNA follows: TGTGCCAGCAGCTTACGGGCTAGCGGGCTTTCTTACAATGAGCAGTTCTTC. The rearrangement uses TRBV7-2 and TRBJ2-1; TRBD2 aligns across 8 bases. The junction had 10 bases not matched to a gene; V was cut back by 2 bases and J by 4 bases. The germline V gene has CDR1 SGHTA and CDR2 FQGNSA. The CDR3 length is 17 residues.

The chain combines TRBV2 with TRBJ1-4, with TRBD1 matching over 9 bases. The V and J ends lost 5 bases and 3 bases, in that order; junction bases with no gene match: 4. The germline CDR1 and CDR2 sequences are SNHLY and FYNNEI. This CDR3 contains 15 residues. The CDR3 spells CASSLQGAANEKLFF. The CDR3 coding sequence is TGTGCCAGCAGTCTACAGGGGGCCGCTAATGAAAAACTGTTTTTT.

V gene TRBV4-3 combines with J gene TRBJ2-1; TRBD2 agrees at 10 bases. Trimming removed 5 bases from V and 6 bases from J; junction bases left unmatched: 7. The germline V gene encodes CDR1 LGHNA and CDR2 YSLEER. This CDR3 comprises 15 residues. In DNA form, the CDR3 reads TGCGCCAGCAGCGTAGGTAGCGGGAGGTTCAATGAGCAGTTCTTC. Translating gives CASSVGSGRFNEQFF.

The J gene is TRBJ1-2, the V gene TRBV15; D not resolved. Germline lookup yields CDR1 LNHNV and CDR2 YYDKDF (reference sequence). The CDR3 consists of 15 residues. With 1 base removed from V and 0 bases from J, the gap between germline ends came to 9 bases. The CDR3 DNA reads as TGTGCCACCAGCAGAGCGGGGAGTCCTAACTATGGCTACACCTTC. Encoded protein: CATSRAGSPNYGYTF.